This record covers a single T cell receptor (beta chain). The antigen is undetermined. This specimen belongs to a study of T cells expressing NK-cell markers. Study-level information: Obtained from sorted CD3+CD56+NKG2C+, CD3+CD56+NKG2C- and CD3+CD56-NKG2C+ T cells were the TCR beta repertoires.

Regarding the study as a whole: Dominant NKG2C+ clonotypes accounted for 1.0-7.0% of CD8+ T cells in six donors.

TCRdb reprocessed the 5' RACE reads; each CDR3 protein has one entry and no DNA is given. In total, the table holds about 460,000 distinct CDR3 sequences. This CDR3 comprises 14 residues. The germline gives CDR1 SGHKS, CDR2 YYEKEE (reference sequence). The chain couples TRBV5-5 to TRBJ2-5; TCRdb gives TRBD1 as the D gene, but with no DNA this cannot be confirmed. The sample comprised blood T cells: a sorted CD56 or NKG2C T cell subset, CD4+ or CD8+ T cells, or bulk PBMC T cells (not recorded which). This sequence was found in a woman aged 45-60 years in good health. This chain's CDR3 is CASSSHPRSETQYF.